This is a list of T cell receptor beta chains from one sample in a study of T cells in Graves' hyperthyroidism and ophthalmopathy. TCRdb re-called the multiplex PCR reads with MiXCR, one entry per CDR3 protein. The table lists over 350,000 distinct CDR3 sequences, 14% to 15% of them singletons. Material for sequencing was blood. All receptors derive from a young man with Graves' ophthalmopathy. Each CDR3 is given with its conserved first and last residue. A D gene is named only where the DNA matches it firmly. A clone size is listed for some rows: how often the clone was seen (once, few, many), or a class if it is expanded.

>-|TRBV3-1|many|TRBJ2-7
TGTGCCAGCAGCCAGCCAGGGGCCTACGAGCAGTACTTC
CASSQPGAYEQYF
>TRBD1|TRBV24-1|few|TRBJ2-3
TGTGCCACCAGTGATATAATAACCGGGACAGTTAGCACAGATACGCAGTATTTT
CATSDIITGTVSTDTQYF
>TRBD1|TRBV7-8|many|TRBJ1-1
TGTGCCAGCACAAAAGGACAGGGCGGTAGCACTGAAGCTTTCTTT
CASTKGQGGSTEAFF
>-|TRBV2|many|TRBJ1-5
TGTGCCAGCAGTGATGGTAGGAATCAGCCCCAGCATTTT
CASSDGRNQPQHF
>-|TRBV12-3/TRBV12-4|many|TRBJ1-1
TGTGCCAGCAGACCGGCGGAAACCGGGAACACTGAAGCTTTCTTT
CASRPAETGNTEAFF
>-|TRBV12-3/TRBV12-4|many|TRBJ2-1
TGTGCCAGCAGCCTGGACTCCTCCTCCTACAATGAGCAGTTCTTC
CASSLDSSSYNEQFF
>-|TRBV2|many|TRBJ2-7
TGTGCCAGCAGTCCCACGGGGAGGGAGCAGTACTTC
CASSPTGREQYF
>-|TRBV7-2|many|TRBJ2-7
TGTGCCAGCAGCTTACCCCGGGACACCACCGGCCCGGGGGTATACGAGCAGTACTTC
CASSLPRDTTGPGVYEQYF
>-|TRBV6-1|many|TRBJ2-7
TGTGCCAGCAGAGAATCAGGGGATCCCTACGAGCAGTACTTC
CASRESGDPYEQYF
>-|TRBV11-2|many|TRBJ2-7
TGTGCCAGCAGCTTAGGTTTGGGGGTCGAGCAGTACTTC
CASSLGLGVEQYF
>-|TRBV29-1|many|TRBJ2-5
TGCAGCGTCGGATGGTGGGAGCGGGTCCAAGAGACCCAGTACTTC
CSVGWWERVQETQYF
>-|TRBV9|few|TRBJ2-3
TGTGCCAGCAGCAACGGGAGGGACAGGATTACAGATACGCAGTATTTT
CASSNGRDRITDTQYF
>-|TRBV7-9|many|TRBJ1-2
TGTGCCAGCAGCTTAGGGCAAAAGGGCTACACCTTC
CASSLGQKGYTF
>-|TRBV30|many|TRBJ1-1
TGTGCCTGGAGTTTACAAACTGAAGCTTTCTTT
CAWSLQTEAFF
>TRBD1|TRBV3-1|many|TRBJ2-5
TGTGCCAGCAGCCCGCGGACAGGGGAAGAGACCCAGTACTTC
CASSPRTGEETQYF
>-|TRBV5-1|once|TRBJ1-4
TGCGCCAGCAGCTTGGAGTACGGTAGGGGTGAAAAACTGCTTTTT
CASSLEYGRGEKLLF
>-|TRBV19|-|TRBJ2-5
TGTGCCAGTAGTACCACCCAGACATACCCGCAAGAGACCCAGTACTTC
CASSTTQTYPQETQYF
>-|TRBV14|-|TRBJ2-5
TGTGCCAGCAGCCAAGATGTTGGGGAGACCCAGTACTTC
CASSQDVGETQYF
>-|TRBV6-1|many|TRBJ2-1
TGTGCCAGCAGTCAAACAGGGTTCCACAATGAGCAGTTCTTC
CASSQTGFHNEQFF
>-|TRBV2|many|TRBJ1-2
TGTGCCAGCAGTGGACCGAAAAGTACCGGCTATGGCTACACCTTC
CASSGPKSTGYGYTF
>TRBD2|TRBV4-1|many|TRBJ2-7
TGCGCCAGCAGCCAAGACCGGGAGGGCCGTTACGAGCAGTACTTC
CASSQDREGRYEQYF
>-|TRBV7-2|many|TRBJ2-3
TGTGCCAGCAGCTTAGCGCTGGGCACAGATACGCAGTATTTT
CASSLALGTDTQYF
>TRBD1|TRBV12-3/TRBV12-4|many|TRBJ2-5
TGTGCCAGTGGCCGGGACAGCCAAGAGACCCAGTACTTC
CASGRDSQETQYF
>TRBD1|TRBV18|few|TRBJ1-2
TGTGCCAGCTCACCACGGTCCTCGACAGGGGCAAGGACCAGCTATGGCTACACCTTC
CASSPRSSTGARTSYGYTF
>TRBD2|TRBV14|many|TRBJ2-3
TGTGCCAGCAGCCAAGAGTTCGGCGGGAGGGCAACAGATACGCAGTATTTT
CASSQEFGGRATDTQYF
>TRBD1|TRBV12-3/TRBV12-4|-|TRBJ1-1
TGTGCCAGCAGCCCCGGACAGGGGAACACTGAAGCTCTCTTT
CASSPGQGNTEALF
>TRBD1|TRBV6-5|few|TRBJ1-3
TGTGCCAGCAGTTACGCCGGGACAGGGTGGTCTGGAAACACCATATATTTT
CASSYAGTGWSGNTIYF
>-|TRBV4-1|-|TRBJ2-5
TGCGCCAGCAGTCTATTCGGCTGGCAAGAGACCCAGTACTTC
CASSLFGWQETQYF
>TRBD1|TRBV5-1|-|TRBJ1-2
TGCGCCAGCAGCGTAGGACAGGGGAGCTATGGCTACACCTTC
CASSVGQGSYGYTF
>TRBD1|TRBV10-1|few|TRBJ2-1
TGCGCCAGCAGTGAGGGACAGGGTTTCTACAATGAGCAGTTCTTC
CASSEGQGFYNEQFF
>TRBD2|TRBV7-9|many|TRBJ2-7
TGTGCCAGCAGCTCAGGACCCGGACTAGCGGGAGACTTTTACGAGCAGTACTTC
CASSSGPGLAGDFYEQYF
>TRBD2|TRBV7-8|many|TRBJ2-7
TGTGCCAGCAGCCCATCTGGGGGGGGGACTAGGGGCGAGCAGTACTTC
CASSPSGGGTRGEQYF
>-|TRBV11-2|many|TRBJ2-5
TGTGCCAGCAGCTCGAGGGTGACCCAAGAGACCCAGTACTTC
CASSSRVTQETQYF
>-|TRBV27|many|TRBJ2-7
TGTGCCAGCAATCAAAGGACAGTAAACCCCTCCTACGAGCAGTACTTC
CASNQRTVNPSYEQYF
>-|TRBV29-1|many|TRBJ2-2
TGCAGCGTTCACAACACCGGGGAGCTGTTTTTT
CSVHNTGELFF
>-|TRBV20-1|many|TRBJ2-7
TGCAGTGCTAGGCCGGGCTCCTACGAGCAGTACTTC
CSARPGSYEQYF